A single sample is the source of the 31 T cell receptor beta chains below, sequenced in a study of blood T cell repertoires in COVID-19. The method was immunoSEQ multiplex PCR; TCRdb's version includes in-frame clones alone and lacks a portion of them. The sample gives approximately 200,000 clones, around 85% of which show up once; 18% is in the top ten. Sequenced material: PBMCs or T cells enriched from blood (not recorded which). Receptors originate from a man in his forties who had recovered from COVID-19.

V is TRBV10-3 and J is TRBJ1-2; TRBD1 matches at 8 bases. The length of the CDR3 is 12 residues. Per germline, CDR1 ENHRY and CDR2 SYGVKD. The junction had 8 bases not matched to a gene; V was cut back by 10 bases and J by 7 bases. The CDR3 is CATGQGPTGYTF. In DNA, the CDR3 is TGTGCCACCGGACAGGGCCCTACTGGCTACACCTTC.

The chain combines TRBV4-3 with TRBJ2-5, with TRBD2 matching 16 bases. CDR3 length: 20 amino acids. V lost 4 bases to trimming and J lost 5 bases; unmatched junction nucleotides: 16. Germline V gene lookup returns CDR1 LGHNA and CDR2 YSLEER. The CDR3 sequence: CASSLISRGLAGGPGETQYF. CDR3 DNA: TGCGCCAGCAGCCTAATTTCGAGGGGACTAGCGGGAGGGCCGGGGGAGACCCAGTACTTC.

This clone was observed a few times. CDR3 in DNA: TGTGCCAGCAGCCAGGGACAGGGGGCAGGAAATCAGCCCCAGCATTTT. Translating gives CASSQGQGAGNQPQHF. The rearrangement links TRBV11-2 to TRBJ1-5; TRBD1 agrees at 12 bases. CDR3 length equals 16 residues. Germline-derived CDR1 and CDR2 are SGHAT and FQNNGV. V was clipped by 5 bases and J by 4 bases; unmatched bases: 6.

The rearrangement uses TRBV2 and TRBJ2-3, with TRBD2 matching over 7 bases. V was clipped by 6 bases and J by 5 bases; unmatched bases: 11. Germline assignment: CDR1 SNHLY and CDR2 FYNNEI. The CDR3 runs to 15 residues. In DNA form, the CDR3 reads TGTGCCAGCAGGTTACTAGCGCACCCGGGAGATACGCAGTATTTT. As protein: CASRLLAHPGDTQYF.

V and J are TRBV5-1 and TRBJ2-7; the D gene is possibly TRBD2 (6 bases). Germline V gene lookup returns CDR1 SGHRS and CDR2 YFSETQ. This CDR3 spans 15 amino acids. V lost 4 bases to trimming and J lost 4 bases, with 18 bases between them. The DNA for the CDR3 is TGCGCCAGCAGCCCTGGTGGGACTGTGTCGTACGAGCAGTACTTC. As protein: CASSPGGTVSYEQYF. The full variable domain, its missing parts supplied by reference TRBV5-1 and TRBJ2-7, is KAGVTQTPRYLIKTRGQQVTLSCSPISGHRSVSWYQQTPGQGLQFLFEYFSETQRNKGNFPGRFSGRQFSNSRSEMNVSTLELGDSALYLCASSPGGTVSYEQYFGPGTRLTVT.

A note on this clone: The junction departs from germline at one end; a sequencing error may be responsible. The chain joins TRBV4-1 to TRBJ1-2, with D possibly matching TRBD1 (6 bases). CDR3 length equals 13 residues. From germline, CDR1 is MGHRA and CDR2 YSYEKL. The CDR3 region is CASSRNGQTEINF. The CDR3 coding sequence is TGCGCCAGCAGCCGGAATGGACAGACCGAAATTAATTTT.

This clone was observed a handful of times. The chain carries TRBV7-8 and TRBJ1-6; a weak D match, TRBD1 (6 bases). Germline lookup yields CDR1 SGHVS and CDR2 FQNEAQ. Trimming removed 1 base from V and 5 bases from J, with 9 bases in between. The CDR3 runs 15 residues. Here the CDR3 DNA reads TGTGCCAGCAGCTTAGAGACAGGTCATAATTCACCCCTCCACTTT. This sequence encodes CASSLETGHNSPLHF.

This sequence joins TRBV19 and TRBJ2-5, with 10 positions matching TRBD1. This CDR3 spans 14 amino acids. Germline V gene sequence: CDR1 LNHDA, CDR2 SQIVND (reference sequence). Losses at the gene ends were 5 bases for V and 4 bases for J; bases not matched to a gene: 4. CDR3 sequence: CASSSRQGAETQYF. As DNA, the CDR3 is TGTGCCAGTAGTTCGCGACAGGGGGCAGAGACCCAGTACTTC.

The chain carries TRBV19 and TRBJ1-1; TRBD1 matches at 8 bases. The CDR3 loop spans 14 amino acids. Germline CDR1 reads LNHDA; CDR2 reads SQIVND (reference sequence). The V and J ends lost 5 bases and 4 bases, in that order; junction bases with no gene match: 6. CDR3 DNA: TGTGCCAGTAGTGACGACAGGGGAAGCACTGAAGCTTTCTTT. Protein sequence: CASSDDRGSTEAFF.

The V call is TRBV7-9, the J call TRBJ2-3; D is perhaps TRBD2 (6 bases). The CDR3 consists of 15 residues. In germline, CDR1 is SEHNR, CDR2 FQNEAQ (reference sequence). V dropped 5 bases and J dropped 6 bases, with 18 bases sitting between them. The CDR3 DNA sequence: TGTGCCAGCAGCCGGGCGAGGGGACTCAGGGATACGCAGTATTTT. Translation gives CASSRARGLRDTQYF.

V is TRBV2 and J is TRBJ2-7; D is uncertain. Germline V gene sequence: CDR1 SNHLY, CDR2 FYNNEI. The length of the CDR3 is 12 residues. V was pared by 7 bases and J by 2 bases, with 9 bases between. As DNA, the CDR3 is TGTGCCAGCACGTACAGTACCTACGAGCAGTACTTC. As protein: CASTYSTYEQYF.

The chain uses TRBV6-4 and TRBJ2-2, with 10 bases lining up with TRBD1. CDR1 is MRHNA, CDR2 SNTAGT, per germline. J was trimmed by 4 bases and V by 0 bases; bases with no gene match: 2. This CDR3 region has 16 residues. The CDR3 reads CASSDSWTGGTGELFF. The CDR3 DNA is TGTGCCAGCAGTGACTCCTGGACAGGGGGCACCGGGGAGCTGTTTTTT.

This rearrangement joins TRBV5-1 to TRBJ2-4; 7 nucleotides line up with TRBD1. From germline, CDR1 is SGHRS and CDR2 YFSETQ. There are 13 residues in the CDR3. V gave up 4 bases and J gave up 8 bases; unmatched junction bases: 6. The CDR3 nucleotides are TGCGCCAGCAGCGGTCTGCAGGGGGACATTCAGTACTTC. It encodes CASSGLQGDIQYF. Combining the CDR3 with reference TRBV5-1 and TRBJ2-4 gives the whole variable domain KAGVTQTPRYLIKTRGQQVTLSCSPISGHRSVSWYQQTPGQGLQFLFEYFSETQRNKGNFPGRFSGRQFSNSRSEMNVSTLELGDSALYLCASSGLQGDIQYFGAGTRLSVL.

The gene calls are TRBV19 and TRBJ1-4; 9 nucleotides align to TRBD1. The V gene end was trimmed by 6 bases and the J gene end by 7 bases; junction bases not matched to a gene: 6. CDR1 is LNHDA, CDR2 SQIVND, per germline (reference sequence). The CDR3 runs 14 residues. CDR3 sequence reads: CASRTGGAGEKLFF. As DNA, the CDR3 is TGTGCCAGTAGAACAGGGGGCGCGGGTGAAAAACTGTTTTTT.

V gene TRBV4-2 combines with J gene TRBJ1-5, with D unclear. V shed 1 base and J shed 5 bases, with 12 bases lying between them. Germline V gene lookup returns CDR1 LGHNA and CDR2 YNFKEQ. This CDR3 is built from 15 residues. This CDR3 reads CASSQAVSEDQPQHF. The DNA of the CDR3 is TGTGCCAGCAGCCAAGCAGTGAGCGAAGATCAGCCCCAGCATTTT.

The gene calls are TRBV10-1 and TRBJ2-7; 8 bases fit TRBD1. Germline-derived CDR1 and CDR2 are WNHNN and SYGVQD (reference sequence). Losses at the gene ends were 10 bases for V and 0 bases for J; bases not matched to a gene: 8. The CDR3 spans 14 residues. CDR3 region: CANQDRVDSYEQYF. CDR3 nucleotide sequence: TGCGCCAACCAGGACAGGGTTGACTCCTACGAGCAGTACTTC.

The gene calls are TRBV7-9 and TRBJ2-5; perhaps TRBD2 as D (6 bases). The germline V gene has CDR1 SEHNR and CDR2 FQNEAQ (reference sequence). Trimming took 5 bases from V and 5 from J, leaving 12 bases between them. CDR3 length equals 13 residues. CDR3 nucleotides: TGTGCCAGCAGCCTTACTAGCATGGAGACCCAGTACTTC. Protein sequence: CASSLTSMETQYF. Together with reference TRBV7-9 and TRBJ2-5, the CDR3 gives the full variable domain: DTGVSQNPRHKITKRGQNVTFRCDPISEHNRLYWYRQTLGQGPEFLTYFQNEAQLEKSRLLSDRFSAERPKGSFSTLEIQRTEQGDSAMYLCASSLTSMETQYFGPGTRLLVL.

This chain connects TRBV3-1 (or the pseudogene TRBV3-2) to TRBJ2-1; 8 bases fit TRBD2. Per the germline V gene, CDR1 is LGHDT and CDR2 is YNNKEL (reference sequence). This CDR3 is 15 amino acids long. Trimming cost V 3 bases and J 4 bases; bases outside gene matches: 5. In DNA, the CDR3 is TGTGCCAGCAGCCATATCGGGAGGGAGTACAATGAGCAGTTCTTC. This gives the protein CASSHIGREYNEQFF.

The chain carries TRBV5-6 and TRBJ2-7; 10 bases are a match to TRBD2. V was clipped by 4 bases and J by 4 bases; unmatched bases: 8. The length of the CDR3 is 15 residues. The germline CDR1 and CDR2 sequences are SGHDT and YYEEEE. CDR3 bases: TGTGCCAGCAGCATACTAGCGGGAAATTTTTACGAGCAGTACTTC. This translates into CASSILAGNFYEQYF. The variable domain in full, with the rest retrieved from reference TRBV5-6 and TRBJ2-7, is DAGVTQSPTHLIKTRGQQVTLRCSPKSGHDTVSWYQQALGQGPQFIFQYYEEEERQRGNFPDRFSGHQFPNYSSELNVNALLLGDSALYLCASSILAGNFYEQYFGPGTRLTVT.

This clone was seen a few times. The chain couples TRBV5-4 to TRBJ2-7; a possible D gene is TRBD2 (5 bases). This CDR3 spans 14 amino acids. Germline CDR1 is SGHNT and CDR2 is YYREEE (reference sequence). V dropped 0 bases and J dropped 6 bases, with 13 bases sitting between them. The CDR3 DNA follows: TGTGCCAGCAGCTTGGCTCGGAGAGGGCTCGAGCAGTACTTC. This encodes CASSLARRGLEQYF.

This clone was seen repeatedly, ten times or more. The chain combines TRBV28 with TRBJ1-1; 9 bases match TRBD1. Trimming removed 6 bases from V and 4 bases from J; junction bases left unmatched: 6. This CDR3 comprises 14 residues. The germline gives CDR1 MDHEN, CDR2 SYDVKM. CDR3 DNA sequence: TGTGCCAGCAGGAACCGACAGGGGGGCACTGAAGCTTTCTTT. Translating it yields CASRNRQGGTEAFF.

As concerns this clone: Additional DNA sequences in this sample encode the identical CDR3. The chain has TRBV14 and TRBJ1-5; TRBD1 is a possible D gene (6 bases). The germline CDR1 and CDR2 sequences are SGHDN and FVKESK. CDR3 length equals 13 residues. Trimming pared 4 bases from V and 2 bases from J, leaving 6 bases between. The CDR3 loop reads CASSRQGNQPQHF. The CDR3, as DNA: TGTGCCAGCAGCCGACAGGGCAATCAGCCCCAGCATTTT.

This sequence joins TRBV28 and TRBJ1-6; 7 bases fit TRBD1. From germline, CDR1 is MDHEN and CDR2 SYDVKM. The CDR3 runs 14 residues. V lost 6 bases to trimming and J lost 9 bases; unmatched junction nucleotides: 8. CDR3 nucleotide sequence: TGTGCCAGCAGCAAGGGACAGCGAACTTCACCCCTCCACTTT. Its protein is CASSKGQRTSPLHF.

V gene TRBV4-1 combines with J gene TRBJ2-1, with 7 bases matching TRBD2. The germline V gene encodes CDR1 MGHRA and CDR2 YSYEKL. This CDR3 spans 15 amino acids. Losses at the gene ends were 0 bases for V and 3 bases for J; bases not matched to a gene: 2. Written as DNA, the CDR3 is TGCGCCAGCAGCCAAGATCGGGGGGTCTACAATGAGCAGTTCTTC. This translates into CASSQDRGVYNEQFF.

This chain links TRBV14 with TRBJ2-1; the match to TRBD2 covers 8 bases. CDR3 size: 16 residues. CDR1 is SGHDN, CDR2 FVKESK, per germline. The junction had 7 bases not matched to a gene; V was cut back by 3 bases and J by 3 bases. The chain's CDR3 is CASSQLGAGGYNEQFF. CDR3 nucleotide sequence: TGTGCCAGCAGCCAGTTGGGGGCGGGAGGCTACAATGAGCAGTTCTTC.

As DNA, the CDR3 is TGTGCCAGCAGCGGAAGGGGGTGGACTGAAGCTTTCTTT. Encoded protein: CASSGRGWTEAFF. The V call is TRBV6-5, the J call TRBJ1-1; D is perhaps TRBD1 (6 bases). Trimming shortened V by 6 bases and J by 5 bases, and 13 bases separated the two germline ends. Germline V gives CDR1 MNHEY, CDR2 SVGAGI. The CDR3 loop spans 13 amino acids.

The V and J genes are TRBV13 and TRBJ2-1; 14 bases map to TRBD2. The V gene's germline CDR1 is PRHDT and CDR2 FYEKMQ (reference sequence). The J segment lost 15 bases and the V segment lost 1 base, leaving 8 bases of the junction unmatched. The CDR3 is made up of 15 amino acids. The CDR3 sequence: CASSLEGLAGAARFF. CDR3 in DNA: TGTGCCAGCAGCTTAGAGGGACTAGCGGGAGCCGCTCGGTTCTTC.

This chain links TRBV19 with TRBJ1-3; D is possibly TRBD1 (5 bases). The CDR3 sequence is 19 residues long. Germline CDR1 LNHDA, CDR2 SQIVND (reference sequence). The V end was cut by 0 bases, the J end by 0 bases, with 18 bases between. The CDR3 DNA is TGTGCCAGTAGTATAGATGGGCTTCTAGGGGCCGGCTCTGGAAACACCATATATTTT. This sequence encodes CASSIDGLLGAGSGNTIYF.

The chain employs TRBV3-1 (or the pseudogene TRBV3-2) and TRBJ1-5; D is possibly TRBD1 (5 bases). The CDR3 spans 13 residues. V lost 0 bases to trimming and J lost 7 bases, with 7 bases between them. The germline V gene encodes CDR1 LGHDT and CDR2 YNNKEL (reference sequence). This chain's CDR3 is CASSQDRGQPQHF. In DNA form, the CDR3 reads TGTGCCAGCAGCCAAGATCGGGGGCAGCCCCAGCATTTT.

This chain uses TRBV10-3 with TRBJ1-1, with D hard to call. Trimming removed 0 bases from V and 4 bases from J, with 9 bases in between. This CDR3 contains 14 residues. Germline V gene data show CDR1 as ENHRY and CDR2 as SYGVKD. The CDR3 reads CAISESQEGTEAFF. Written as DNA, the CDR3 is TGTGCCATCAGTGAGTCGCAGGAAGGCACTGAAGCTTTCTTT.

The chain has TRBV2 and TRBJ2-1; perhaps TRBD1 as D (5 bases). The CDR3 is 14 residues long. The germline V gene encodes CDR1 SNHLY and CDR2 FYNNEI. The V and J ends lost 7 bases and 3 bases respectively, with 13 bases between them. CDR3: CASTATRDYNEQFF. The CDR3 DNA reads TGTGCCAGCACCGCGACCAGGGACTACAATGAGCAGTTCTTC.